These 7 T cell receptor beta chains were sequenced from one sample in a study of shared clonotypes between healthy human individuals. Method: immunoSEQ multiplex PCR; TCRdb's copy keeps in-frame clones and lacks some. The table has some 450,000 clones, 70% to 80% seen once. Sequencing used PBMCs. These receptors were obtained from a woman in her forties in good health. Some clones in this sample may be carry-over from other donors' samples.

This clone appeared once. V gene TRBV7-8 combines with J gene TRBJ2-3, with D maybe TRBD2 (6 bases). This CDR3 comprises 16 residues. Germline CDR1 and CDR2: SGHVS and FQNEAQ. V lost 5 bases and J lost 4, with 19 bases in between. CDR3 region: CASSPRQQRVADTQYF. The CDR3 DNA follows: TGTGCCAGCAGCCCCAGGCAGCAGCGGGTCGCAGATACGCAGTATTTT. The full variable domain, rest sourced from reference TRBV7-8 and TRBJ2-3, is GAGVSQSPRYKVAKRGQDVALRCDPISGHVSLFWYQQALGQGPEFLTYFQNEAQLDKSGLPSDRFFAERPEGSVSTLKIQRTQQEDSAVYLCASSPRQQRVADTQYFGPGTRLTVL.

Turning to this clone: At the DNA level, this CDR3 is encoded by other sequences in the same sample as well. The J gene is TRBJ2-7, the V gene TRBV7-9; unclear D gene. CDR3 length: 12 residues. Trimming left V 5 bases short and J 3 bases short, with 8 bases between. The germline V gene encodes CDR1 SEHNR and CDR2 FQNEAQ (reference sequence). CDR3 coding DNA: TGTGCCAGCAGCCGGACGGGCTACGAGCAGTACTTC. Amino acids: CASSRTGYEQYF. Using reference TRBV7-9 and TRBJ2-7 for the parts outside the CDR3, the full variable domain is DTGVSQNPRHKITKRGQNVTFRCDPISEHNRLYWYRQTLGQGPEFLTYFQNEAQLEKSRLLSDRFSAERPKGSFSTLEIQRTEQGDSAMYLCASSRTGYEQYFGPGTRLTVT.

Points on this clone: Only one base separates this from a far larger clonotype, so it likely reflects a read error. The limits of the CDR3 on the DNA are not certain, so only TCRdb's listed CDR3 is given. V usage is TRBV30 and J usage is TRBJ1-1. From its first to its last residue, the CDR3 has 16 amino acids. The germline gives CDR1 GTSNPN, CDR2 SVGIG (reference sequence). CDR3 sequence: CARRVGGGSANTEALF.

The chain's CDR3 is CASSLGYFSGRTNNEQFF. CDR3 bases: TGTGCCAGCAGCTTAGGATATTTTAGCGGGAGGACCAACAATGAGCAGTTCTTC. The chain has TRBV7-8 and TRBJ2-1; 10 bases are a match to TRBD2. The germline CDR1 and CDR2 sequences are SGHVS and FQNEAQ. The V segment lost 1 base and the J segment 5 bases; nucleotides outside the gene matches: 11. The length of the CDR3 is 18 residues.

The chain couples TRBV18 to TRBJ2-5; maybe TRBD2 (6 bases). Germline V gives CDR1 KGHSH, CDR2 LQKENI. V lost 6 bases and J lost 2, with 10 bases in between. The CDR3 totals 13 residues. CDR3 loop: CASSTSLQETQYF. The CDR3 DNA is TGTGCCAGCTCCACTAGCTTACAAGAGACCCAGTACTTC.

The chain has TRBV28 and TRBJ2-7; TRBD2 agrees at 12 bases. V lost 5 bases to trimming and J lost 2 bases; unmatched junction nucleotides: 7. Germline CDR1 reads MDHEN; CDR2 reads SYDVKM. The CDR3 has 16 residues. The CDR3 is CASSPGTSGYPYEQYF. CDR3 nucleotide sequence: TGTGCCAGCAGTCCCGGGACTAGCGGGTACCCCTACGAGCAGTACTTC.

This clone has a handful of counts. The CDR3 sequence: CASSQGLAGAGETQYF. The CDR3 DNA reads TGCGCCAGCAGCCAAGGCCTAGCGGGAGCGGGTGAGACCCAGTACTTC. This rearrangement joins TRBV4-3 to TRBJ2-5, with TRBD2 matching 10 bases. The length of the CDR3 is 16 residues. Germline V CDR1 and CDR2: LGHNA, YSLEER. With 1 base clipped from V and 5 bases from J, the junction kept 7 bases outside the gene matches.